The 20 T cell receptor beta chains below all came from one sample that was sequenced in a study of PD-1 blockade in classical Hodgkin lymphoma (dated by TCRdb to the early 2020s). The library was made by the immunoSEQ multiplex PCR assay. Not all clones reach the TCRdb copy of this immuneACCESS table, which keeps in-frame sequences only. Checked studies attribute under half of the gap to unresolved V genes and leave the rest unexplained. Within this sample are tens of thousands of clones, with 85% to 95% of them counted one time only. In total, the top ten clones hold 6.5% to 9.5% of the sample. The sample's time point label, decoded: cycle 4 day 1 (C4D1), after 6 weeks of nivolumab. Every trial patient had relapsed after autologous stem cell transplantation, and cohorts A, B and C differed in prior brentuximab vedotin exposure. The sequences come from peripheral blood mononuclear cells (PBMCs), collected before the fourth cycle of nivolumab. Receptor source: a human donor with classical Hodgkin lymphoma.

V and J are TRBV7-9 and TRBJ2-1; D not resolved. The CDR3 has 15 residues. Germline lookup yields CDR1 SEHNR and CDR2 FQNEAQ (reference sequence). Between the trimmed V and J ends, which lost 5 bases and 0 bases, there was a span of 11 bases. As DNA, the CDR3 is TGTGCCAGCAGCCAATTAGTCAGCTCCTACAATGAGCAGTTCTTC. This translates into CASSQLVSSYNEQFF.

CDR3 residues: CASSWRYNEQFF. CDR3 sequence (DNA): TGTGCCAGTAGTTGGAGGTACAATGAGCAGTTCTTC. V gene TRBV19 combines with J gene TRBJ2-1; TRBD2 is a possible D gene (5 bases). The germline gives CDR1 LNHDA, CDR2 SQIVND (reference sequence). V was trimmed by 5 bases and J by 4 bases, leaving 6 bases between them. CDR3 length equals 12 residues.

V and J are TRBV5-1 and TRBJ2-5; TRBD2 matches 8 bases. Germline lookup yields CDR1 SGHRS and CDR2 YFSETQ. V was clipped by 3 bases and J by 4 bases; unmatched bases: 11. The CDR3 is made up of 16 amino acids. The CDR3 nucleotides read TGCGCCAGCAGCTCCGGGGGGGCCCTTCGGGGAGAGACCCAGTACTTC. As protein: CASSSGGALRGETQYF.

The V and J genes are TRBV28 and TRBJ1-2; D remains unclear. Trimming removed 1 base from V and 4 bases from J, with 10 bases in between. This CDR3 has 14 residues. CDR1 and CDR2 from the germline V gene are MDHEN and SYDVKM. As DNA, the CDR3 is TGTGCCAGCAGTTTATCGGACCGTACCTATGGCTACACCTTC. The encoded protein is CASSLSDRTYGYTF.

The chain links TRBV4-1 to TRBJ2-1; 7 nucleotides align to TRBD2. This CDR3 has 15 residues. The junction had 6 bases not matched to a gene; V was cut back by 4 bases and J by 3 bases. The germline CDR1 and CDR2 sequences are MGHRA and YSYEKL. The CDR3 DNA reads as TGCGCCAGCAGCCGGGAACTAGCGCACTACAATGAGCAGTTCTTC. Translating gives CASSRELAHYNEQFF.

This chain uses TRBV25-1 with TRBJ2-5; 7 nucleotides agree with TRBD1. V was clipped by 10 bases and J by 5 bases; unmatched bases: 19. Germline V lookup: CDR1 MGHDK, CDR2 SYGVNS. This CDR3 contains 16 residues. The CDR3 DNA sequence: TGTGCCAACCGCCTTGACAGGGTGGGCCTCGGGGAGACCCAGTACTTC. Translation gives CANRLDRVGLGETQYF.

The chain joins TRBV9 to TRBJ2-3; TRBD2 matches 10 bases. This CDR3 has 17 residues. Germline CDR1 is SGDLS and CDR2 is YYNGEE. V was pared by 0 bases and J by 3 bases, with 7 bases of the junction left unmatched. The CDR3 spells CASSVAPSGSGTDTQYF. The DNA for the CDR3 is TGTGCCAGCAGCGTAGCCCCTAGCGGGAGTGGGACAGATACGCAGTATTTT.

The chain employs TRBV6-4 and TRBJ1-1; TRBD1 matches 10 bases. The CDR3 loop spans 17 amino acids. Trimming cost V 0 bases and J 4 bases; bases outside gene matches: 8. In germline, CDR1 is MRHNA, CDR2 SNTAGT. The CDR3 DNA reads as TGTGCCAGCAGTGACTCTGGACAGGGGGGGATTATCACTGAAGCTTTCTTT. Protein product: CASSDSGQGGIITEAFF.

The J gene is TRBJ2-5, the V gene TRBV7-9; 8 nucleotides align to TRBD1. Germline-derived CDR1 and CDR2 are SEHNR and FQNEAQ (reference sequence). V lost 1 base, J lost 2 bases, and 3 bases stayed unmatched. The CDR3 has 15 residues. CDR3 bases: TGTGCCAGCAGCTTAGGCAGGGGGCTGCAAGAGACCCAGTACTTC. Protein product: CASSLGRGLQETQYF.

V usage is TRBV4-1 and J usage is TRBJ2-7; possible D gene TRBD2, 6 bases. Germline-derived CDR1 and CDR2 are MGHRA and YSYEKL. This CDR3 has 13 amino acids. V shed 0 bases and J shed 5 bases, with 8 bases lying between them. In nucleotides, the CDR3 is TGCGCCAGCAGCCAAGATCGCGGGAACGAGCAGTACTTC. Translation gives CASSQDRGNEQYF.

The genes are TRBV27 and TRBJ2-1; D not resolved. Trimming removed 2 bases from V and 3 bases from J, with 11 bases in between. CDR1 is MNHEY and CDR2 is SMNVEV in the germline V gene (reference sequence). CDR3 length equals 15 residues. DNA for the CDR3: TGTGCCAGCAGTTTAGTGGCATCCAGCTACAATGAGCAGTTCTTC. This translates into CASSLVASSYNEQFF.

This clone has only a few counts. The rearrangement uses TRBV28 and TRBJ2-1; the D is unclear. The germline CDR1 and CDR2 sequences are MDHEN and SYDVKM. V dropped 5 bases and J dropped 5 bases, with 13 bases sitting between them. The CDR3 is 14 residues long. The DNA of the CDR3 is TGTGCCAGCAGTCCACCCCAGCCCCACAATGAGCAGTTCTTC. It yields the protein CASSPPQPHNEQFF.

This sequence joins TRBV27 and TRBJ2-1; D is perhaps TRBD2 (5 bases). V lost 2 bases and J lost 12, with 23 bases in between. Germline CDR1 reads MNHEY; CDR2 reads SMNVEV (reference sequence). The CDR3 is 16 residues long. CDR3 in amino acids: CASSLLTTSGALAQFF. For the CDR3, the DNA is TGTGCCAGCAGTTTACTCACAACTAGTGGAGCGTTAGCGCAGTTCTTC.

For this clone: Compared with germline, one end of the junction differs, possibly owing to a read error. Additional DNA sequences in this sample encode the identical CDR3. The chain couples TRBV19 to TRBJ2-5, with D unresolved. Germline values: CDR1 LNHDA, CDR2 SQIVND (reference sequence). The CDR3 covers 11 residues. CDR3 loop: CASSKGETQYF. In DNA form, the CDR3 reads TGTGCTAGTAGTAAGGGAGAGACCCAGTACTTC.

The CDR3 spells CASSWMNSRPNTGELFF. The DNA of the CDR3 is TGCGCCAGCAGCTGGATGAACAGTAGACCGAACACCGGGGAGCTGTTTTTT. The genes are TRBV5-1 and TRBJ2-2; D unresolved. V dropped 3 bases and J dropped 0 bases, with 15 bases sitting between them. CDR1 SGHRS and CDR2 YFSETQ come from the germline V gene. The CDR3 contains 17 residues.

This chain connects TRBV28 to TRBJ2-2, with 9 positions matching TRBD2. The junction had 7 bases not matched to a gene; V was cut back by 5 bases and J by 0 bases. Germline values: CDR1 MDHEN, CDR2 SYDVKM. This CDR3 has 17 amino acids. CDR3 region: CASSAPRLAANTGELFF. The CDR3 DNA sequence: TGTGCCAGCAGTGCGCCCCGACTAGCGGCGAACACCGGGGAGCTGTTTTTT. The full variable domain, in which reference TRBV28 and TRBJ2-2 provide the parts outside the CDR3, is DVKVTQSSRYLVKRTGEKVFLECVQDMDHENMFWYRQDPGLGLRLIYFSYDVKMKEKGDIPEGYSVSREKKERFSLILESASTNQTSMYLCASSAPRLAANTGELFFGEGSRLTVL.

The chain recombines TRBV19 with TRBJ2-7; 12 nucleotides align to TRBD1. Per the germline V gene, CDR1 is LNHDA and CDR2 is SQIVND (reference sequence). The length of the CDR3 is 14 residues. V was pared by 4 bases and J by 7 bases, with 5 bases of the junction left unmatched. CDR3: CASSTGQGAEEQYF. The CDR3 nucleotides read TGTGCCAGTAGTACGGGACAGGGGGCCGAGGAGCAGTACTTC.

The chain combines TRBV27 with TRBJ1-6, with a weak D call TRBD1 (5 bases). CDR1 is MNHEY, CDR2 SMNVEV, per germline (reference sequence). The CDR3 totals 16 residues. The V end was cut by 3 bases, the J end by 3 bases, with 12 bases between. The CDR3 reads CASSFGGGVYNSPLHF. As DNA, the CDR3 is TGTGCCAGCAGTTTTGGGGGAGGAGTCTATAATTCACCCCTCCACTTT.

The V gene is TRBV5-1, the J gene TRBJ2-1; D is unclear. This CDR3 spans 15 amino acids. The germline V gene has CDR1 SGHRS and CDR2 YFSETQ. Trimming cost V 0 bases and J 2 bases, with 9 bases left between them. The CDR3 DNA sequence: TGCGCCAGCAGCTTGGGCTGGCGGACCTACAATGAGCAGTTCTTC. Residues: CASSLGWRTYNEQFF.

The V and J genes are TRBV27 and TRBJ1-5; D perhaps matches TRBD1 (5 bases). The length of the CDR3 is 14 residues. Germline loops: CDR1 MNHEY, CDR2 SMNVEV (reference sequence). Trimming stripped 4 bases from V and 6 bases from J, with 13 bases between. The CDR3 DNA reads TGTGCCAGCAGTTCCGCCCGGGGCGTTCAGCCCCAGCATTTT. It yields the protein CASSSARGVQPQHF.